The clone carrying this TCR beta chain was seen many times. MiXCR was run by TCRdb on the 5' RACE reads, yielding one entry per CDR3 protein. Here the sample spans about 350,000 distinct CDR3 sequences, roughly 19% being singletons. The sample belongs to a study of T-cell memory formation after mild COVID-19. Germline assignment: CDR1 MNHEY and CDR2 SMNVEV (reference sequence). The CDR3 spans 13 residues. The V end was cut by 5 bases, the J end by 1 base, with 9 bases between. The V gene is TRBV27, the J gene TRBJ2-7; D gene ambiguous. The sample consisted of PBMCs or a T cell subset sorted from them (not recorded which). The origin of this receptor is a man aged 18 to 30 who had mild COVID-19 (a few samples of this study predate the infection). Cell type and time point are not known. The CDR3 nucleotides read TGTGCCAGCAGTCACGGGCCATCCTACGAGCAGTACGTC. This codes for CASSHGPSYEQYV.